This T cell receptor beta chain was sequenced in a study of blood T cell repertoires in COVID-19 (dated by TCRdb to the early 2020s). For the study in its entirety: Collaborator samples came from the United States, Italy and Spain and covered acute and convalescent phases of COVID-19. The material from the prospective study consisted of cDNA or gDNA derived from T cells, B-cell-depleted T cells, or PBMCs. A de-identified subject ID, COVID-19 status, age in years and sex were almost always included in the sample metadata. The samples were drawn from two sources: the first 160 participants of the ongoing ImmuneRACE study, and some 1,300 subjects contributed by 6 global collaborators. HLA class I and class II types, where available, came from metadata supplied by the sample provider rather than from assay-based typing. The repertoires were made available in a free public database intended to serve as a resource for research on the immune response to SARS-CoV-2. The dataset comprised deeply sampled blood TCRbeta repertoires from subjects exposed to, actively infected with, or recovered from COVID-19. Overall study results and their limits: The amount of clinical and demographic metadata varied by source and participant and was provided uncurated.

In regard to this clone: Its antigen is currently not known. Per-base qualities were not stored, and no clone one base away is much larger.

Participants in the prospective study were aged about 18 to 95 years, lived in approximately 26 United States geographic areas, and enrolled through a virtual design. Cohort assignment in the prospective study relied on participant-reported clinical history from a screening survey and a study questionnaire. A participant counted as exposed if, within 2 weeks of entering the study, that participant had been in contact with someone who had a PCR-confirmed or clinician-diagnosed COVID-19 case. Each participant in the prospective study had whole blood, serum and a nasopharyngeal or oropharyngeal swab collected by mobile phlebotomists. Over an approximately 2-month period, participants in the prospective study had the option of providing additional blood draws and questionnaires. Blood samples from the prospective study were shipped frozen or at room temperature prior to DNA extraction. From a lookup of the germline V gene (reference sequence), CDR1 and CDR2 are LNHDA and SQIVND. V is cut back by 8 bases and J by 6 bases, with 9 bases in the junction unmatched. The CDR3 numbers 13 residues from cysteine through phenylalanine. Just the 39-base CDR3 DNA is kept, in frame starting at base 1.

TCRbeta CDR3 regions were amplified from genomic DNA using the immunoSEQ Assay, a bias-controlled multiplex PCR. As for the authors' bioinformatics: The number of nucleated cells in each sample was estimated from the amplification of reference gene primers within the assay. To quantify the absolute abundance of each unique TCRbeta CDR3 rearrangement, sequence reads were collapsed and filtered. For each sample, productive Simpson clonality was calculated as the square root of Simpson's diversity index over productive rearrangements. In TCRdb, the immuneACCESS table is reduced to in-frame sequences with V and J assigned. These tables do not hold every clone; where another copy was compared, an unresolved V gene accounts for under half, and the others remain unexplained. From that table come the V and J calls and clone size; the DNA was used to work out D and trimming. For this sample the table gives hundreds of thousands of clones, of which about 83% were detected only once. Jointly, the top ten make up less than 4% of the sample.

The specimen was PBMCs or T cells enriched from blood (not recorded which). The chain joins TRBV19 to TRBJ2-7, with 8 junctional bases fitting TRBD1. The sequence was obtained from a woman aged 40 to 50 who had been exposed to COVID-19. The nucleotide sequence reads as follows: TGTGCCAGTGGCGGCCAGGGGGCAGGCGAGCAGTACTTC. It specifies CASGGQGAGEQYF.